This T cell receptor (beta chain) was retrieved from a study of T-cell reconstitution after alpha-beta-depleted transplantation in children. Only one count was recorded for this clonotype. Its antigen is as yet unknown. This CDR3 is 13 amino acids long. The V end lost 3 bases, the J end lost 4 bases, and 8 bases lay between the germline ends. Germline V gene data show CDR1 as SGHTA and CDR2 as FQGNSA. A library of TCRbeta sequences, prepared with unique molecular identifiers, was generated. TCRdb itself ran the PCR reads through MiXCR, one entry per CDR3 protein. The data contain about 980,000 distinct CDR3 sequences, less than 30% of them singletons. Study outcomes and limitations: A year post-transplant, T-cell counts and diversity derived mostly from newly produced T cells. The origin of alpha-beta T cells about two months after transplant was reportedly several hundred expanded graft clones.

This chain links TRBV7-2 with TRBJ2-3; D not certain. The material sequenced was PBMCs, mostly from graft donor cells, taken 360 days after TCRalphabeta/CD19-depleted stem cell transplant. This receptor was taken from a boy in the first two years of life who had a stem cell transplant for SCID, so the T cells may come from the graft donor. CDR3 loop: CASSFLTPDTQYF. The CDR3 bases are TGTGCCAGCAGCTTTCTGACCCCAGATACGCAGTATTTT.